Listed below are T cell receptor beta chains from one sample, sequenced in a study of T cell responses to AZD1222 COVID-19 vaccine. The data were produced by immunoSEQ multiplex PCR, yet TCRdb's version contains in-frame clones alone and is incomplete. Of about 140,000 clones listed, 75% to 95% were seen once; the top ten hold roughly 3.1%. The sequencing used peripheral blood, collected on day 0 of AZD1222 vaccination. These receptor sequences come from an adult in good health. CDR3s include the opening cysteine and the closing phenylalanine or tryptophan. A D gene is named only where the DNA matches it firmly.

v_call	j_call	d_call	cdr3_aa	cdr3_nt
TRBV28	TRBJ2-7	TRBD2	CASSSWTSHPYEQYF	TGTGCCAGCAGTTCGTGGACTAGCCACCCCTACGAGCAGTACTTC
TRBV7-6	TRBJ2-5	-	CASSLARVMETQYF	TGTGCCAGCAGCTTAGCACGAGTTATGGAGACCCAGTACTTC
TRBV11-3	TRBJ2-5	-	CASSLLRGQETQYF	TGTGCCAGCAGCTTATTGCGGGGACAAGAGACCCAGTACTTC
TRBV5-4	TRBJ2-5	-	CASSGKDLETQYF	TGTGCCAGCAGCGGAAAGGATTTAGAGACCCAGTACTTC
TRBV28	TRBJ1-5	-	CASSFPNWDSNQPQHF	TGTGCCAGCAGTTTCCCGAACTGGGACAGCAATCAGCCCCAGCATTTT
TRBV7-8	TRBJ1-4	-	CASSFELVELFF	TGTGCCAGCAGCTTTGAGTTGGTGGAACTGTTTTTT
TRBV19	TRBJ2-6	-	CASSIDGGNVLTF	TGTGCCAGTAGTATAGACGGGGGCAACGTCCTGACTTTC
TRBV19	TRBJ2-5	-	CASSTGGWETQYF	TGTGCCAGTTCCACCGGCGGTTGGGAGACCCAGTACTTC
TRBV12-5	TRBJ2-7	-	CASGLVPSLLEQYF	TGTGCTAGTGGTTTGGTACCCAGTTTACTCGAGCAGTACTTC
TRBV27	TRBJ1-2	-	CASSLGWPETNGYTF	TGTGCCAGCAGTTTAGGCTGGCCAGAGACAAATGGCTACACCTTC
TRBV18	TRBJ2-1	-	CASSPNIRPADEQFF	TGTGCCAGCTCACCGAACATTCGACCCGCCGATGAGCAGTTCTTC
TRBV12-3/TRBV12-4	TRBJ1-5	-	CASSLRTNQPQHF	TGTGCCAGCAGTTTAAGGACAAATCAGCCCCAGCATTTT
TRBV7-2	TRBJ1-5	TRBD1	CASSKGQANAHQPQHF	TGTGCCAGCAGCAAGGGACAGGCAAATGCCCATCAGCCCCAGCATTTT
TRBV30	TRBJ2-2	TRBD1	CAWWETGAGELFF	TGTGCCTGGTGGGAGACAGGGGCCGGGGAGCTGTTTTTT
TRBV9	TRBJ1-2	-	CASSVVEQGYGYTF	TGTGCCAGCAGCGTAGTAGAACAGGGCTATGGCTACACCTTC
TRBV4-1	TRBJ1-1	-	CASSQGGVVNTEAFF	TGCGCCAGCAGCCAAGGGGGAGTAGTGAACACTGAAGCTTTCTTT
TRBV30	TRBJ1-1	-	CAWSATVNTEAFF	TGTGCCTGGAGTGCGACGGTGAACACTGAAGCTTTCTTT
TRBV10-3	TRBJ1-3	-	CAISPGRTAGNTIYF	TGTGCCATCAGCCCGGGGAGGACAGCTGGAAACACCATATATTTT
TRBV6-5	TRBJ2-3	-	CASSYGAGTDTQYF	TGTGCCAGCAGTTACGGGGCGGGCACAGATACGCAGTATTTT
TRBV9	TRBJ2-7	TRBD1	CASSPGTGGTYEQYF	TGTGCCAGCAGCCCCGGGACAGGGGGTACCTACGAGCAGTACTTC
TRBV28	TRBJ2-1	TRBD2	CASSSTGTSYNEQFF	TGTGCCAGCAGTTCAACAGGGACTAGTTACAATGAGCAGTTCTTC